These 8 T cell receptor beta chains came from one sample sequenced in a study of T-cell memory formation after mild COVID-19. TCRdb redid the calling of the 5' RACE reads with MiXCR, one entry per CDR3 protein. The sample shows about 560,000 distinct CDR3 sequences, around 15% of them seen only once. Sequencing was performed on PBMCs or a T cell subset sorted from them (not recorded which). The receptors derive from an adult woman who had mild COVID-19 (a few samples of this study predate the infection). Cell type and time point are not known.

CDR3 sequence (DNA): TGTGCCAGCAGCGTAGCCGGGACAGGGGGACCCAATCAGCCCCAGCATTTT. It is translated as CASSVAGTGGPNQPQHF. J is TRBJ1-5 and V is TRBV9; TRBD1 agrees at 11 bases. The V gene end was trimmed by 0 bases and the J gene end by 3 bases; junction bases not matched to a gene: 5. The CDR3 consists of 17 residues. CDR1 SGDLS and CDR2 YYNGEE come from the germline V gene.

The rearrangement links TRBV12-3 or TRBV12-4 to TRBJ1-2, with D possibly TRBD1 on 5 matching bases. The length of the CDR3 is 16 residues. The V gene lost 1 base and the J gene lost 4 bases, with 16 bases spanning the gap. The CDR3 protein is CASSLVPGPSLYGYTF. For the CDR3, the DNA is TGTGCCAGCAGTTTAGTTCCGGGACCGAGCCTCTATGGCTACACCTTC.

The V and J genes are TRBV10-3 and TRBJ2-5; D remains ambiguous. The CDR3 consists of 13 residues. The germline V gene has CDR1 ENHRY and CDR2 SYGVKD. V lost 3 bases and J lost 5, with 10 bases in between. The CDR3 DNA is TGTGCCATCAGTGATCCATTGTGGGAGACCCAGTACTTC. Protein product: CAISDPLWETQYF.

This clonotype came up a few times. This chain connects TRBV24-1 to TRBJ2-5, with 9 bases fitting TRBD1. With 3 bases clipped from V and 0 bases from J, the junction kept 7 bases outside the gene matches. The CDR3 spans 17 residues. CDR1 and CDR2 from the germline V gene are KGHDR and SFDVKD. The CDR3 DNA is TGTGCCACCAGTGATCCTGCAACAGGGGGCAACCAAGAGACCCAGTACTTC. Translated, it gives CATSDPATGGNQETQYF.

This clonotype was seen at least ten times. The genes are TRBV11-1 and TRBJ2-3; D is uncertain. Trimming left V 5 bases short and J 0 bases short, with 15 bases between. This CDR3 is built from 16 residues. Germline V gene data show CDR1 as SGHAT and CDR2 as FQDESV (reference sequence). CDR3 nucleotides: TGTGCCAGCAGCCCAGCCCATGCGGCCAGCACAGATACGCAGTATTTT. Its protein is CASSPAHAASTDTQYF. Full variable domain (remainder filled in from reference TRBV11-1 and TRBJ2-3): EAEVAQSPRYKITEKSQAVAFWCDPISGHATLYWYRQILGQGPELLVQFQDESVVDDSQLPKDRFSAERLKGVDSTLKIQPAELGDSAMYLCASSPAHAASTDTQYFGPGTRLTVL.

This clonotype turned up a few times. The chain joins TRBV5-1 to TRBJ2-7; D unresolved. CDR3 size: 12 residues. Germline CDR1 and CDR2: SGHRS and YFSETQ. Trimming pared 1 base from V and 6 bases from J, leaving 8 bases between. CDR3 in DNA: TGCGCCAGCAGCTTGTTGTGGCCCGAGCAGTACTTC. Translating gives CASSLLWPEQYF.

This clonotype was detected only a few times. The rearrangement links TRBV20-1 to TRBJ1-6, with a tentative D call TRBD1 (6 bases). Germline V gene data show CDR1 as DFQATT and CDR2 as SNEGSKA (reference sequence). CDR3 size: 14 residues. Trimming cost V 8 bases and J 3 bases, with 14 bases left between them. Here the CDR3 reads CSTRGAGYNSPLHF. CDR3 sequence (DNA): TGCAGTACTCGGGGGGCAGGCTATAATTCACCCCTCCACTTT.

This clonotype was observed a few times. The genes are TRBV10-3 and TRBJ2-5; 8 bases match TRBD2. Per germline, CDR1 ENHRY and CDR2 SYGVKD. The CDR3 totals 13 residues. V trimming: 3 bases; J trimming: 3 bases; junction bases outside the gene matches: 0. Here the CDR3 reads CAISEAGEETQYF. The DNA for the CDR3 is TGTGCCATCAGTGAAGCGGGGGAAGAGACCCAGTACTTC.